This T cell receptor (beta chain) stems from a study of cytomegalovirus exposure and HLA in healthy donors. Notes on the study in general: Earlier analysis yielded a pattern in which most TCR beta V segments were productive about 90% or about 30% of the time. The study put 150 to 200 TCR beta chains on its list as cytomegalovirus-associated.

Amplification used 60 Vbeta primers and 13 Jbeta primers. Assay used: immunoSEQ multiplex PCR; TCRdb lists only in-frame clones, some missing. The sample contains approximately 190,000 clones, 81% of which appear only once. In regard to this clone: The antigen remains undetermined.

Nominally healthy donors provided the samples, though records likely missed some immune exposures. V lost 5 bases and J 3 bases, leaving 10 bases between the germline ends. CDR3 size: 14 residues. CDR1 and CDR2 (germline): SEHNR, FQNEAQ (reference sequence). This receptor was identified in a man over 45 in good health and CMV-seronegative. The chain carries TRBV7-9 and TRBJ1-4; no firm D call. What was sequenced was PBMCs. CDR3 sequence: CASSAGLANEKLFF. The CDR3 nucleotides are TGTGCCAGCAGCGCCGGGTTAGCTAATGAAAAACTGTTTTTT.